Each of the 5 T cell receptor beta chains below was sequenced from the same sample in a study of shared clonotypes between healthy human individuals. TCRdb's table, derived via immunoSEQ multiplex PCR, lists solely in-frame clones and lacks some. This repertoire shows over a million clones, approximately 97% found once; its top ten account for approximately 1.1%. Source material: naive CD4+ T cells sorted from blood. Sample subset: CD45RA+ positively selected. The receptors shown here come from a man aged 25 to 40 in good health.

The chain is built from TRBV28 and TRBJ2-7, with unresolved D. The V gene lost 5 bases and the J gene lost 4 bases, with 18 bases spanning the gap. The germline gives CDR1 MDHEN, CDR2 SYDVKM. This CDR3 comprises 15 residues. As DNA, the CDR3 is TGTGCCAGCAGTGCCCCGCCCCCTACGCTGTACGAGCAGTACTTC. Translating it yields CASSAPPPTLYEQYF.

CDR3 sequence: CASSQDGVAGRSRGETQYF. CDR3 DNA: TGTGCCAGCAGTCAAGATGGGGTAGCGGGAAGATCTAGGGGGGAGACCCAGTACTTC. V is TRBV6-1 and J is TRBJ2-5; 8 positions match TRBD2. Trimming cost V 5 bases and J 5 bases; bases outside gene matches: 22. The CDR3 covers 19 residues. Germline V gene data show CDR1 as MNHNS and CDR2 as SASEGT.

Details on this clone: Different DNA sequences within this sample yield the same CDR3. The rearrangement links TRBV5-4 to TRBJ2-3; D not certain. Deletions cut 2 bases from V and 0 bases from J, with 4 bases between. The CDR3 loop spans 13 amino acids. CDR1 and CDR2 from the germline V gene are SGHNT and YYREEE (reference sequence). CDR3 coding DNA: TGTGCCAGCAGCTTTTCCAGCACAGATACGCAGTATTTT. Its protein is CASSFSSTDTQYF.

V gene TRBV27 combines with J gene TRBJ1-3; D gene unclear. V lost 3 bases and J lost 4, with 10 bases in between. This CDR3 comprises 14 residues. Germline assignment: CDR1 MNHEY and CDR2 SMNVEV (reference sequence). DNA of the CDR3: TGTGCCAGCAGTTTCAAAGCCGGCGGAAACACCATATATTTT. This encodes CASSFKAGGNTIYF.

The gene calls are TRBV5-4 and TRBJ2-1; D is perhaps TRBD2 (6 bases). V lost 5 bases and J lost 5, with 20 bases in between. Germline lookup yields CDR1 SGHNT and CDR2 YYREEE (reference sequence). The CDR3 runs 16 residues. CDR3 sequence reads: CASRSGKREMDNEQFF. CDR3 coding DNA: TGTGCCAGCAGATCCGGCAAACGGGAGATGGACAATGAGCAGTTCTTC.